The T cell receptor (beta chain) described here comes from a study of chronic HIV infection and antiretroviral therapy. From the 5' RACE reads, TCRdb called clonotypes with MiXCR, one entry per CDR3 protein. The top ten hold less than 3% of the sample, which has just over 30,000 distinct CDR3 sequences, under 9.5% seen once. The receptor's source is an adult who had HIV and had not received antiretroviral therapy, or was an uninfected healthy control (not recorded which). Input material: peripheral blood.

The CDR3: CASSHPALSGYNEQFF. CDR3 in DNA: TGCGCCAGCAGCCACCCGGCCCTTAGCGGGTACAATGAGCAGTTCTTC. The chain is built from TRBV4-1 and TRBJ2-1; 7 bases are a match to TRBD2. In germline, CDR1 is MGHRA, CDR2 YSYEKL. The CDR3 is 16 residues long. V shed 3 bases, J shed 4 bases, and the junction held 9 bases outside the gene matches.